The 31 T cell receptor beta chains below come from one sample, sequenced in a study of T cells in Graves' hyperthyroidism and ophthalmopathy (dated 2019 in TCRdb). The method was multiplex PCR. The sample was run on an Illumina HiSeq 2000. The TCR beta CDR3 regions were amplified from the RNA transcripts. The TCR CDR3 was subjected to a first round of RT-PCR using the HTBI primer set and the Qiagen OneStep RT-PCR kit. In-frame beta chains were kept once TCRdb had trimmed the public reads at Q25 with fastp and called clones with MiXCR. All rows with the same CDR3 protein become a single entry with the most common DNA and genes. For this sample there are hundreds of thousands of distinct CDR3 sequences; roughly 15% appear just once. The ten largest clones add up to roughly 13% of the sample. Source material: blood. The receptors derive from a woman in her forties with Graves' hyperthyroidism.

This clonotype was counted many times. The chain links TRBV20-1 to TRBJ2-2, with TRBD2 identical over 11 bases. Trimming cost V 4 bases and J 4 bases; bases outside gene matches: 11. The length of the CDR3 is 17 residues. Germline V CDR1 and CDR2: DFQATT, SNEGSKA (reference sequence). CDR3 residues: CSAKVASGRLPTGELFF. The CDR3 coding sequence is TGCAGTGCTAAGGTGGCTAGCGGGAGGTTACCCACCGGGGAGCTGTTTTTT.

This rearrangement joins TRBV29-1 to TRBJ2-4; possible D gene TRBD1, 5 bases. The CDR3 consists of 13 residues. Germline CDR1 SQVTM, CDR2 ANQGSEA. Trimming removed 4 bases at V and 5 bases at J, with 12 bases between. The CDR3 here is CSVVVQAENIQYF. The CDR3 coding sequence is TGCAGCGTTGTAGTACAGGCAGAAAACATTCAGTACTTC.

This clonotype was picked up a small number of times. V is TRBV29-1 and J is TRBJ2-1, with TRBD2 identical over 12 bases. Germline V gene data show CDR1 as SQVTM and CDR2 as ANQGSEA. The CDR3 is 18 amino acids. Trimming removed 3 bases from V and 3 bases from J; junction bases left unmatched: 12. The DNA for the CDR3 is TGCAGCGTTGAGACTAGCGGGAGTCTGGATCCCTTCTACAATGAGCAGTTCTTC. This gives the protein CSVETSGSLDPFYNEQFF.

This clonotype was counted ten times or more. The chain has TRBV10-3 and TRBJ1-2; TRBD1 matches at 7 bases. The ends lost 6 bases at V and 8 bases at J; junction bases unmatched: 9. Germline loops: CDR1 ENHRY, CDR2 SYGVKD. The CDR3 contains 13 residues. CDR3 sequence reads: CAIRIDRAEGYTF. The CDR3 region has the DNA TGTGCCATCAGGATAGACAGGGCCGAGGGCTACACCTTC.

This clonotype was picked up many times. This chain uses TRBV6-1 with TRBJ2-7; 7 bases agree with TRBD1. The CDR3 has 14 residues. The J segment lost 3 bases and the V segment lost 0 bases, leaving 2 bases of the junction unmatched. The germline V gene encodes CDR1 MNHNS and CDR2 SASEGT. The CDR3 sequence: CASSEATGSYEQYF. The CDR3 region has the DNA TGTGCCAGCAGTGAAGCGACAGGGAGCTACGAGCAGTACTTC.

In the case of this clonotype: With a much larger clone just one base away, this may be a read error. The chain employs TRBV5-1 and TRBJ2-3; maybe TRBD2 (7 bases). Trimming cost V 3 bases and J 2 bases, with 16 bases left between them. CDR1 and CDR2 from the germline V gene are SGHRS and YFSETQ. The CDR3 runs to 16 residues. CDR3 sequence reads: CASSSAGGAVTDTQYF. CDR3 coding DNA: TGCGCCAGCAGCTCTGCTGGGGGGGCCGTCACAGATACGCAGTATTTT.

Ten or more counts support this clonotype. The V gene is TRBV3-1, the J gene TRBJ2-7, with TRBD2 identical over 9 bases. CDR1 and CDR2 (germline): LGHDT, YNNKEL (reference sequence). The CDR3 totals 15 residues. The trim removed 4 bases at V and 2 bases at J, leaving 6 bases unmatched. The CDR3 is CASSLGTSFPYEQYF. The CDR3 DNA reads as TGTGCCAGCAGCCTCGGGACTAGCTTTCCCTACGAGCAGTACTTC.

This clonotype has a count of ten or more. This chain connects TRBV28 to TRBJ1-1, with D possibly matching TRBD1 (6 bases). In germline, CDR1 is MDHEN, CDR2 SYDVKM. CDR3 length: 14 amino acids. The germline V and J ends were trimmed by 4 bases and 1 base, with 10 bases remaining between them. As DNA, the CDR3 is TGTGCCAGCAGTTGGGACACAAAGAACACTGAAGCTTTCTTT. This gives the protein CASSWDTKNTEAFF.

This clonotype was counted between two and nine times. The chain couples TRBV5-1 to TRBJ2-3, with TRBD1 matching 9 bases. The CDR3 has 16 residues. Germline CDR1 SGHRS, CDR2 YFSETQ. Unmatched junction bases numbered 14, after V lost 4 bases and J lost 8 bases. The CDR3 coding sequence is TGCGCCAGCAGCCTGGCCTTGGGACAGGGAAGAGGTACGCAGTATTTT. It is translated as CASSLALGQGRGTQYF.

As concerns this clonotype: A much bigger clone sits one base away, suggesting this may be a read error. Here the CDR3 omits its conserved ending phenylalanine or tryptophan, so a read error is the likely source. DNA for the CDR3: TGTGCCAGCAGCCAAGGGGGTCTTCAAGAGACCCAGTACCTC. It codes for CASSQGGLQETQYL. This rearrangement joins TRBV3-1 to TRBJ2-5, with D unclear. The CDR3 has 14 residues. Germline CDR1 reads LGHDT; CDR2 reads YNNKEL (reference sequence). Trimming stripped 1 base from V and 2 bases from J, with 8 bases between.

V usage is TRBV6-1 and J usage is TRBJ2-3; D gene ambiguous. Germline CDR1 MNHNS, CDR2 SASEGT. CDR3 size: 13 residues. Deletions cut 6 bases from V and 2 bases from J, with 9 bases between. CDR3 protein: CASRPRATDTQYF. CDR3 bases: TGTGCCAGCAGACCCCGGGCCACAGATACGCAGTATTTT.

This clonotype was seen at least ten times. The rearrangement links TRBV11-3 to TRBJ1-1; 7 bases fit TRBD1. Germline trimming cut 5 bases from V and 0 bases from J; bases unmatched to any gene: 3. This CDR3 has 14 residues. Per germline, CDR1 SGHNT and CDR2 YENEEA. The CDR3 spells CASSPTGLNTEAFF. The CDR3 DNA follows: TGTGCCAGCAGCCCGACAGGGCTGAACACTGAAGCTTTCTTT.

This clonotype was recorded at least ten times. V gene TRBV11-2 combines with J gene TRBJ2-7; D ambiguous. Trimming removed 3 bases at V and 5 bases at J, with 5 bases between. CDR1 and CDR2 (germline): SGHAT, FQNNGV. This CDR3 has 11 amino acids. CDR3 residues: CASSFVHEQYF. DNA of the CDR3: TGTGCCAGCAGCTTTGTACACGAGCAGTACTTC.

V gene TRBV30 combines with J gene TRBJ2-5, with 10 bases fitting TRBD2. This CDR3 has 15 amino acids. J gave up 1 base and V 1 base, and 3 bases lay outside the gene matches. Germline CDR1 reads GTSNPN; CDR2 reads SVGIG (reference sequence). CDR3 amino acids: CAWSAGLAVQETQYF. CDR3 in DNA: TGTGCCTGGAGTGCAGGACTAGCGGTCCAAGAGACCCAGTACTTC.

V gene TRBV29-1 combines with J gene TRBJ1-2; TRBD1 agrees at 9 bases. Germline loops: CDR1 SQVTM, CDR2 ANQGSEA. There are 17 residues in the CDR3. Losses at the gene ends were 4 bases for V and 3 bases for J; bases not matched to a gene: 15. The CDR3 loop reads CSVVGAGQGLWDYGYTF. CDR3 coding DNA: TGCAGCGTTGTCGGGGCGGGACAGGGTTTGTGGGACTATGGCTACACCTTC.

The chain uses TRBV7-8 and TRBJ2-7; D remains unclear. V lost 1 base and J 2 bases, leaving 12 bases between the germline ends. From germline, CDR1 is SGHVS and CDR2 FQNEAQ. This CDR3 spans 15 amino acids. The CDR3 bases are TGTGCCAGCAGCTTAGGGCTAGTGGGAACCTACGAGCAGTACTTC. It translates to CASSLGLVGTYEQYF. The complete variable domain, with remaining parts taken from reference TRBV7-8 and TRBJ2-7, reads GAGVSQSPRYKVAKRGQDVALRCDPISGHVSLFWYQQALGQGPEFLTYFQNEAQLDKSGLPSDRFFAERPEGSVSTLKIQRTQQEDSAVYLCASSLGLVGTYEQYFGPGTRLTVT.

The CDR3 sequence: CASSPQLVTQETQYF. The CDR3 DNA sequence: TGTGCCAGCAGTCCCCAACTAGTAACTCAAGAGACCCAGTACTTC. This sequence joins TRBV7-2 and TRBJ2-5; D possibly corresponds to TRBD2 (5 bases). The germline V gene has CDR1 SGHTA and CDR2 FQGNSA. Trimming stripped 6 bases from V and 2 bases from J, with 16 bases between. This CDR3 is 15 amino acids long.

This clonotype showed up just a few times. CDR3 region: CASSWDRGDTGELFF. The DNA for the CDR3 is TGTGCCAGCAGTTGGGACAGGGGGGACACCGGGGAGCTGTTTTTT. The rearrangement uses TRBV12-3 or TRBV12-4 and TRBJ2-2; 11 bases match TRBD1. The V gene end was trimmed by 4 bases and the J gene end by 3 bases; junction bases not matched to a gene: 1. The CDR3 covers 15 residues.

Ten or more counts support this clonotype. This chain connects TRBV28 to TRBJ2-7; D possibly corresponds to TRBD1 (5 bases). Trimming took 5 bases from V and 6 from J, leaving 20 bases between them. CDR1 MDHEN and CDR2 SYDVKM come from the germline V gene. CDR3 length: 15 amino acids. For the CDR3, the DNA is TGTGCCAGCAGTAGTGGACAACAGATTGGCCTCGAGCAGTACTTC. Translation: CASSSGQQIGLEQYF.

This clonotype was seen repeatedly, ten times or more. The V and J genes are TRBV3-1 and TRBJ1-1; unclear D gene. The V and J ends lost 1 base and 1 base respectively, with 16 bases between them. Germline CDR1 is LGHDT and CDR2 is YNNKEL (reference sequence). CDR3 length equals 17 residues. CDR3 residues: CASSQVMNGWTNTEAFF. CDR3 bases: TGTGCCAGCAGCCAAGTTATGAATGGGTGGACGAACACTGAAGCTTTCTTT. The whole variable domain, remainder taken from reference TRBV3-1 and TRBJ1-1, is DTAVSQTPKYLVTQMGNDKSIKCEQNLGHDTMYWYKQDSKKFLKIMFSYNNKELIINETVPNRFSPKSPDKAHLNLHINSLELGDSAVYFCASSQVMNGWTNTEAFFGQGTRLTVV.

This clonotype showed up many times. This chain uses TRBV12-3 or TRBV12-4 with TRBJ1-4, with D unclear. This CDR3 is 14 amino acids long. V dropped 3 bases and J dropped 8 bases, with 13 bases sitting between them. This chain's CDR3 is CASSLLPQEEKLFF. For the CDR3, the DNA is TGTGCCAGCAGTTTGTTACCCCAGGAGGAAAAACTGTTTTTT.

J is TRBJ1-5 and V is TRBV12-3 or TRBV12-4; 8 bases align to TRBD1. CDR3 length: 13 amino acids. Unmatched junction bases numbered 7, after V lost 7 bases and J lost 8 bases. The DNA of the CDR3 is TGTGCCAGCACCCGGACAGGGAGTGAGCCCCAGCATTTT. Amino acids: CASTRTGSEPQHF.

The chain couples TRBV19 to TRBJ1-5, with a weak D call TRBD1 (6 bases). Trimming took off 6 bases at V and 7 bases at J, with 13 bases between the two ends. Germline V gives CDR1 LNHDA, CDR2 SQIVND (reference sequence). This CDR3 is 13 amino acids long. CDR3 amino acids: CASSLGQFQPQHF. CDR3 DNA sequence: TGTGCCAGTAGCCTCGGACAGTTCCAGCCCCAGCATTTT. Full variable domain (rest looked up from reference TRBV19 and TRBJ1-5): DGGITQSPKYLFRKEGQNVTLSCEQNLNHDAMYWYRQDPGQGLRLIYYSQIVNDFQKGDIAEGYSVSREKKESFPLTVTSAQKNPTAFYLCASSLGQFQPQHFGDGTRLSIL.

This clonotype appeared many times. This sequence joins TRBV30 and TRBJ2-2; D is perhaps TRBD2 (6 bases). The ends were cut back, 2 bases at V and 0 bases at J, with 10 bases in the middle. The CDR3 has 15 residues. Germline V gene sequence: CDR1 GTSNPN, CDR2 SVGIG (reference sequence). In DNA form, the CDR3 reads TGTGCCTGGAGTAAGGGGACTCCGAACACCGGGGAGCTGTTTTTT. It encodes CAWSKGTPNTGELFF.

This clonotype was detected only a few times. The junction departs from the called germline gene at one end, perhaps through a read error. The genes are TRBV6-1 and TRBJ2-1, with D perhaps assigned TRBD1 or TRBD2 (5 bases each). Looked up from germline, CDR1 is MNHNS and CDR2 is SASEGT. This CDR3 is 16 amino acids long. CDR3 sequence: CASSEAVGRIYSEQFF. As DNA, the CDR3 is TGTGCCAGCAGTGAAGCTGTGGGACGGATATACAGTGAGCAGTTCTTC.

In this sample, this clonotype turned up a few times. The gene calls are TRBV9 and TRBJ1-1; weak D call: TRBD1 (5 bases). CDR1 is SGDLS, CDR2 YYNGEE, per germline. The V end lost 3 bases, the J end lost 4 bases, and 16 bases lay between the germline ends. CDR3 length equals 15 residues. The chain's CDR3 is CASSALQGSFTEAFF. CDR3 in DNA: TGTGCCAGCAGCGCCCTCCAGGGAAGCTTCACTGAAGCTTTCTTT.

The V gene is TRBV9, the J gene TRBJ2-5; D remains unclear. The CDR3 consists of 15 residues. Deletions cut 0 bases from V and 1 base from J, with 10 bases between. Germline CDR1 reads SGDLS; CDR2 reads YYNGEE. In DNA form, the CDR3 reads TGTGCCAGCAGCGTAGGTTCGACTGGCCAAGAGACCCAGTACTTC. Its protein product is CASSVGSTGQETQYF.

This chain joins TRBV12-3 or TRBV12-4 and TRBJ1-2; 9 nucleotides agree with TRBD1. The J segment lost 4 bases and the V segment lost 3 bases, leaving 6 bases of the junction unmatched. This CDR3 has 15 residues. CDR3 DNA: TGTGCCAGCAGTTTTAGACAGGGGGGGACCTATGGCTACACCTTC. Its protein product is CASSFRQGGTYGYTF.

Only a few counts were recorded for this clonotype. The chain has TRBV20-1 and TRBJ2-1, with TRBD2 matching over 9 bases. V lost 6 bases, J lost 3 bases, and 6 bases stayed unmatched. Germline V gene lookup returns CDR1 DFQATT and CDR2 SNEGSKA (reference sequence). The CDR3 totals 14 residues. Here the CDR3 DNA reads TGCAGTGCCTTAGCGGGAGTCGGCTACAATGAGCAGTTCTTC. Amino acid sequence: CSALAGVGYNEQFF.

Notes on this clonotype: Possible read error: a much larger clone is one base away. The V and J genes are TRBV11-2 and TRBJ2-1, with D hard to call. Germline V gene lookup returns CDR1 SGHAT and CDR2 FQNNGV. CDR3 length: 11 amino acids. V lost 5 bases and J 10 bases, leaving 9 bases between the germline ends. CDR3 region: CASSKAHEQFF. In nucleotides, the CDR3 is TGTGCCAGCAGCAAAGCGCACGAGCAGTTCTTC.

In its sample, this clonotype was seen many times. One end of the junction varies from germline; a read error may be responsible. The chain recombines TRBV7-9 with TRBJ2-5; 11 bases align to TRBD2. The CDR3 extends over 14 amino acids. CDR1 and CDR2 from the germline V gene are SEHNR and FQNEAQ (reference sequence). The CDR3 nucleotides are TGTGCCAGCAGCATAGCGGGAGGGCAAGAGACCCAGTACTTC. This codes for CASSIAGGQETQYF.